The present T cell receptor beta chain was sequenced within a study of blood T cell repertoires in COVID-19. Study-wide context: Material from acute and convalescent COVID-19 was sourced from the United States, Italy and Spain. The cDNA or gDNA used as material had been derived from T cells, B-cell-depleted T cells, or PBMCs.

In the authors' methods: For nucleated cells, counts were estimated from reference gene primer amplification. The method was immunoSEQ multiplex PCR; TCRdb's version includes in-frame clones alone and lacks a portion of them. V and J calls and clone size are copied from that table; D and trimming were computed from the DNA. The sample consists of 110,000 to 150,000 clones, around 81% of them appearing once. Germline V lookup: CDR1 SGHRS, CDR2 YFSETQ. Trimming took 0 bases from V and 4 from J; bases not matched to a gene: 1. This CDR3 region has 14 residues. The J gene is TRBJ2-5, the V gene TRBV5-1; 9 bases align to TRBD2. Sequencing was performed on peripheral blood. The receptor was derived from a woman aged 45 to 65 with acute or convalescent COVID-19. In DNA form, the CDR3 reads TGCGCCAGCAGCTTGGATAGCGGGGGAGAGACCCAGTACTTC. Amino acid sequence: CASSLDSGGETQYF.